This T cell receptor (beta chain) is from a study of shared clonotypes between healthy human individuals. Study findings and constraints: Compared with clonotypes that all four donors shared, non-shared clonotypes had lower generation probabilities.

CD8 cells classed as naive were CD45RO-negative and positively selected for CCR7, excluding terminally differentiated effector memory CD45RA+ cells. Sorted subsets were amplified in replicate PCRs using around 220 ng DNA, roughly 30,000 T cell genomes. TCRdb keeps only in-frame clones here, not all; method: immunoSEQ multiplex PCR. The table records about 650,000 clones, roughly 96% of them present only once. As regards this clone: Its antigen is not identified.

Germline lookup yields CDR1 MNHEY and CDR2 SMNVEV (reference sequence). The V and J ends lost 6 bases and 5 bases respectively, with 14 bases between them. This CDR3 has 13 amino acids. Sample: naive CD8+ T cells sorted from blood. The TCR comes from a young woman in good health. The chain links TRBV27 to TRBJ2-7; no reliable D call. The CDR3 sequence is CASRDGGAHEQYF. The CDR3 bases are TGTGCCAGCAGGGACGGTGGAGCACACGAGCAGTACTTC.